This entry describes one T cell receptor beta chain. This entry is derived from a study of blood T cell repertoires in COVID-19. Profiled with immunoSEQ multiplex PCR; TCRdb holds only in-frame clones, not every one. The profile covers more than 80,000 clones, with 80% to 95% appearing a single time and about 6.3% taken by the ten largest. Enrollment of patients from Seattle took place during active infection, with longitudinal follow-up. Trimming removed 2 bases from V and 1 base from J; junction bases left unmatched: 4. The CDR3 spans 15 residues. Germline loops: CDR1 MDHEN, CDR2 SYDVKM. The chain has TRBV28 and TRBJ2-7, with 8 positions matching TRBD1. The sequenced sample consisted of peripheral blood. This receptor was taken from a man aged 18 to 30 with COVID-19, enrolled during active disease. The CDR3 loop reads CASSLETGESYEQYF. In DNA, the CDR3 is TGTGCCAGCAGTTTAGAGACAGGGGAATCCTACGAGCAGTACTTC. Full variable domain (remainder filled in from reference TRBV28 and TRBJ2-7): DVKVTQSSRYLVKRTGEKVFLECVQDMDHENMFWYRQDPGLGLRLIYFSYDVKMKEKGDIPEGYSVSREKKERFSLILESASTNQTSMYLCASSLETGESYEQYFGPGTRLTVT.